The 19 T cell receptor beta chains below all came from one sample that was sequenced in a study of regulatory T cells in long-lasting Graves disease. Both iRepertoire HTBI primers and Arm-PCR of CDR3 regions were used to build the TCR beta libraries. TCRdb ran MiXCR on the multiplex PCR reads and lists one entry per CDR3 protein. The table lists around 420,000 distinct CDR3 sequences, around 15% of them singletons, with about a fifth in the top ten. The time point here: newly diagnosed GD, antithyroid drugs for less than 3 months. PBMC-derived RNA was used for the TCR library. The starting material was peripheral blood mononuclear cells (PBMCs), obtained at new diagnosis, from a patient treated with antithyroid drugs. The receptors shown here come from a female donor with Graves disease.

The rearrangement joins TRBV10-3 to TRBJ2-3; D unresolved. The CDR3 sequence is 14 residues long. CDR1 ENHRY and CDR2 SYGVKD come from the germline V gene. V was cut by 3 bases and J by 4 bases, with 11 bases left in between. The CDR3 reads CAISDSGGADTQYF. The CDR3 nucleotides are TGTGCCATCAGTGACTCCGGTGGAGCAGATACGCAGTATTTT.

The chain recombines TRBV7-8 with TRBJ2-6; D unclear. Germline V gene sequence: CDR1 SGHVS, CDR2 FQNEAQ. CDR3 length: 16 amino acids. The germline V and J ends were trimmed by 6 bases and 1 base, with 13 bases remaining between them. CDR3 nucleotides: TGTGCCAGCAGTTTGGGTGGGTGGTCTGGGGCCAACGTCCTGACTTTC. It encodes CASSLGGWSGANVLTF.

Turning to this clonotype: With a much larger clone just one base away, this may be a read error. The chain recombines TRBV7-2 with TRBJ2-1, with 7 bases that match TRBD2. There are 13 residues in the CDR3. Germline V gives CDR1 SGHTA, CDR2 FQGNSA. CDR3 sequence reads: CAGSLDGGNEQFF. The CDR3 region has the DNA TGTGCCGGCAGCTTAGACGGGGGGAATGAGCAGTTCTTC.

This clonotype was detected many times. The chain is built from TRBV13 and TRBJ2-1; D unresolved. V lost 3 bases to trimming and J lost 0 bases, with 12 bases between them. CDR1 is PRHDT, CDR2 FYEKMQ, per germline (reference sequence). CDR3 size: 16 residues. This CDR3 reads CASSFLLPNSYNEQFF. The CDR3 DNA follows: TGTGCCAGCAGCTTCCTCTTACCCAACTCCTACAATGAGCAGTTCTTC. The variable domain in full, with the rest retrieved from reference TRBV13 and TRBJ2-1, is AAGVIQSPRHLIKEKRETATLKCYPIPRHDTVYWYQQGPGQDPQFLISFYEKMQSDKGSIPDRFSAQQFSDYHSELNMSSLELGDSALYFCASSFLLPNSYNEQFFGPGTRLTVL.

This clonotype was observed at least ten times. This rearrangement joins TRBV28 to TRBJ2-1; TRBD2 agrees at 8 bases. CDR3 length equals 15 residues. V was pared by 5 bases and J by 4 bases, with 7 bases of the junction left unmatched. Germline loops: CDR1 MDHEN, CDR2 SYDVKM. CDR3 DNA sequence: TGTGCCAGCAGTCTCACTAGCGGAACATACAATGAGCAGTTCTTC. Protein product: CASSLTSGTYNEQFF.

Ten or more counts support this clonotype. The rearrangement links TRBV3-1 to TRBJ1-1, with D possibly matching TRBD1 (5 bases). The CDR3 is made up of 15 amino acids. V lost 2 bases and J lost 3, with 13 bases in between. Germline assignment: CDR1 LGHDT and CDR2 YNNKEL (reference sequence). The CDR3 coding sequence is TGTGCCAGCAGCCAATCATCGAGGGGAGACACTGAAGCTTTCTTT. Translating it yields CASSQSSRGDTEAFF.

In this sample, this clonotype turned up many times. The V and J genes are TRBV3-1 and TRBJ2-1, with TRBD2 identical over 12 bases. J lost 7 bases, V lost 1 base, and 5 bases had no gene match. CDR1 is LGHDT, CDR2 YNNKEL, per germline (reference sequence). The length of the CDR3 is 16 residues. This CDR3 reads CASSQGASGRANEQFF. CDR3 sequence (DNA): TGTGCCAGCAGCCAAGGTGCTAGCGGGAGGGCAAATGAGCAGTTCTTC.

This clonotype was detected many times. The chain links TRBV12-3 or TRBV12-4 to TRBJ2-5; no definite D call. This CDR3 region has 14 residues. Deletions cut 1 base from V and 2 bases from J, with 8 bases between. The DNA for the CDR3 is TGTGCCAGCAGTTTAGTTTTGGCTCAAGAGACCCAGTACTTC. Protein: CASSLVLAQETQYF.

This clonotype appeared many times. The genes are TRBV12-3 or TRBV12-4 and TRBJ1-6; weak D call: TRBD1 (6 bases). Trimming took off 6 bases at V and 7 bases at J, with 13 bases between the two ends. This CDR3 is built from 14 residues. The CDR3 reads CASSYQGRNSPLHF. In DNA, the CDR3 is TGTGCCAGCAGCTATCAGGGGAGGAATTCACCCCTCCACTTT.

This clonotype occurred many times. The chain employs TRBV20-1 and TRBJ1-5, with D perhaps TRBD1 (6 bases). V dropped 1 base and J dropped 4 bases, with 11 bases sitting between them. Germline V lookup: CDR1 DFQATT, CDR2 SNEGSKA (reference sequence). The CDR3 is 14 amino acids. For the CDR3, the DNA is TGCAGTGCTAGAGTGGGGGCAGGGAATCAGCCCCAGCATTTT. Translated, it gives CSARVGAGNQPQHF.

This clonotype appeared many times. CDR3 in amino acids: CASSQSSPRTSTNTQYF. Written as DNA, the CDR3 is TGCGCCAGCAGCCAATCCTCCCCCCGGACTAGTACAAATACGCAGTATTTT. V usage is TRBV4-3 and J usage is TRBJ2-3, with 7 nucleotides matching TRBD2. Germline CDR1 is LGHNA and CDR2 is YSLEER. The CDR3 has 17 amino acids. V trimming: 2 bases; J trimming: 7 bases; junction bases outside the gene matches: 15.

In regard to this clonotype: A much larger clone lies one base from this, so it may be a read error. V gene TRBV12-3 or TRBV12-4 combines with J gene TRBJ1-1; D perhaps matches TRBD1 (6 bases). The germline V and J ends were trimmed by 6 bases and 3 bases, with 17 bases remaining between them. CDR3 size: 15 residues. The CDR3 coding sequence is TGTGCCAGCAGACCGGACCCAGGGGAAGACACTGAAGCTTTCTTT. This codes for CASRPDPGEDTEAFF.

In its sample, this clonotype was seen many times. This chain uses TRBV11-2 with TRBJ1-1; D remains unclear. Per the germline V gene, CDR1 is SGHAT and CDR2 is FQNNGV. Trimming removed 0 bases from V and 4 bases from J, with 9 bases in between. This CDR3 spans 14 amino acids. The CDR3 spells CASSLDRLSTEAFF. CDR3 sequence (DNA): TGTGCCAGCAGCTTAGATCGGTTGTCCACTGAAGCTTTCTTT.

This clonotype was observed at least ten times. V gene TRBV28 combines with J gene TRBJ2-7; a possible D gene is TRBD1 (6 bases). The CDR3 contains 14 residues. Deletions cut 2 bases from V and 2 bases from J, with 10 bases between. Germline CDR1 and CDR2: MDHEN and SYDVKM. This CDR3 is CASSLQGQPYEQYF. Written as DNA, the CDR3 is TGTGCCAGCAGTTTACAAGGACAGCCCTACGAGCAGTACTTC. Full variable domain (remainder filled in from reference TRBV28 and TRBJ2-7): DVKVTQSSRYLVKRTGEKVFLECVQDMDHENMFWYRQDPGLGLRLIYFSYDVKMKEKGDIPEGYSVSREKKERFSLILESASTNQTSMYLCASSLQGQPYEQYFGPGTRLTVT.

This clonotype was seen ten or more times. V and J are TRBV28 and TRBJ2-3; D is uncertain. The CDR3 spans 11 residues. Trimming removed 7 bases from V and 7 bases from J, with 9 bases in between. The germline V gene encodes CDR1 MDHEN and CDR2 SYDVKM. This CDR3 reads CASKAAYTQYF. For the CDR3, the DNA is TGTGCCAGCAAAGCCGCGTATACGCAGTATTTT.

The sample holds a few counts of this clonotype. The chain employs TRBV12-3 or TRBV12-4 and TRBJ1-3, with D uncertain. V lost 10 bases and J lost 4, with 8 bases in between. The CDR3 has 11 amino acids. The CDR3 sequence: CATGGGNTIYF. For the CDR3, the DNA is TGTGCCACCGGAGGGGGAAACACCATATATTTT.

A word on this clonotype: This sequence may be a read error, since a much larger clone differs from it by one base. J is TRBJ1-1 and V is TRBV19; unclear D gene. CDR3 length: 14 amino acids. From germline, CDR1 is LNHDA and CDR2 SQIVND (reference sequence). In DNA form, the CDR3 reads TGTGCCAGTAGTACCCCCCGAATAAACAGTGAAGCTTTCTTT. Its translation is CASSTPRINSEAFF.

The J gene is TRBJ1-1, the V gene TRBV27; perhaps TRBD1 as D (6 bases). Germline loops: CDR1 MNHEY, CDR2 SMNVEV (reference sequence). The CDR3 has 13 residues. V was pared by 7 bases and J by 4 bases, with 13 bases between. The CDR3 is CASTETRGTEAFF. The CDR3 DNA reads as TGTGCCAGCACCGAGACCAGGGGCACTGAAGCTTTCTTT.

The chain joins TRBV7-2 to TRBJ1-5; 9 bases map to TRBD1. The CDR3 spans 17 residues. Trimming removed 1 base from V and 7 bases from J; junction bases left unmatched: 11. Germline V lookup: CDR1 SGHTA, CDR2 FQGNSA. The CDR3 nucleotides are TGTGCCAGCAGCTTAGTTGGGACAGGGAGGCTACGACAGCCCCAGCATTTT. This gives the protein CASSLVGTGRLRQPQHF. Drawing the rest from reference TRBV7-2 and TRBJ1-5, the complete variable domain is GAGVSQSPSNKVTEKGKDVELRCDPISGHTALYWYRQSLGQGLEFLIYFQGNSAPDKSGLPSDRFSAERTGGSVSTLTIQRTQQEDSAVYLCASSLVGTGRLRQPQHFGDGTRLSIL.